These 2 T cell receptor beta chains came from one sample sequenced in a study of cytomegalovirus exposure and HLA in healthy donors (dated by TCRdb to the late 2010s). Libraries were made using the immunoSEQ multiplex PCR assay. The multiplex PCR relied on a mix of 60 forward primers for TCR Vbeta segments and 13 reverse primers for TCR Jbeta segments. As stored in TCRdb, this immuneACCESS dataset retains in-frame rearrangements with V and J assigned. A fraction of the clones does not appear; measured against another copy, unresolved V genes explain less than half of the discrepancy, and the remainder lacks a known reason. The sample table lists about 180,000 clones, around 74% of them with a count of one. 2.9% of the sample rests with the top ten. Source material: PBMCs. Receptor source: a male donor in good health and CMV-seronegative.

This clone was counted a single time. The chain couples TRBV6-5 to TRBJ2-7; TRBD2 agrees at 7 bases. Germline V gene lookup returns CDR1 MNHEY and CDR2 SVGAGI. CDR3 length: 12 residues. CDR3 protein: CASRGGSYEQYF. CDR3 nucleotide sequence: TGTGCTTCAAGGGGCGGGAGCTACGAGCAGTACTTC.

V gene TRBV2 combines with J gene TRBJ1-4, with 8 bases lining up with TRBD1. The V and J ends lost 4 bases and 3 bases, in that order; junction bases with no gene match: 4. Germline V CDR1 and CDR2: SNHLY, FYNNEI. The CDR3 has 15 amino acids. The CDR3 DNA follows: TGTGCCAGCAGTGGGGAACAGGGGGCTAATGAAAAACTGTTTTTT. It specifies CASSGEQGANEKLFF.